The 23 T cell receptor beta chains listed next were all sequenced from one sample in a study of vaccination effects on CD4 cells after COVID-19. Antigen-specific CD4+ T cells were first expanded with viral peptide pools by the ViraFEST assay and only then sequenced. Following culture for under 12 days, CD4+ T cells were isolated. People in the vaccine group had not been infected with SARS-CoV-2 before, and their nucleocapsid antibodies were negative. Sequencing was performed with immunoSEQ multiplex PCR; in TCRdb, only in-frame clones are kept and a portion is missing. The table has approximately 74,000 clones, approximately 75% seen once. These receptors' antigens are unknown. The source was CD4+ T cells from PBMCs cultured with HCoV-NL63 spike peptides, collected before COVID-19 vaccination. All receptors come from a human donor who received a COVID-19 vaccine.

V usage is TRBV12-3 or TRBV12-4 and J usage is TRBJ2-2; unclear D gene. The CDR3 has 12 residues. Trimming shortened V by 5 bases and J by 1 base, and 2 bases separated the two germline ends. The chain's CDR3 is CASSENTGELFF. The CDR3 DNA sequence: TGTGCCAGCAGTGAGAACACCGGGGAGCTGTTTTTT.

This clone was seen a handful of times. The rearrangement joins TRBV6-1 to TRBJ1-3, with TRBD1 matching 7 bases. Trimming at V came to 0 bases and at J to 4 bases, leaving 6 bases not matched to a gene. The CDR3 runs 16 residues. CDR1 and CDR2 from the germline V gene are MNHNS and SASEGT. This CDR3 reads CASSEAIPGGGNTIYF. In DNA, the CDR3 is TGTGCCAGCAGTGAAGCGATCCCAGGGGGAGGAAACACCATATATTTT.

The chain couples TRBV7-2 to TRBJ2-3; 10 nucleotides line up with TRBD2. This CDR3 is 18 amino acids long. Germline values: CDR1 SGHTA, CDR2 FQGNSA. With 0 bases clipped from V and 4 bases from J, the junction kept 10 bases outside the gene matches. CDR3 region: CASSLAASGGRWSDTQYF. The CDR3 DNA is TGTGCCAGCAGCTTAGCCGCTAGCGGGGGTAGGTGGTCAGATACGCAGTATTTT.

As for this clone: The identical CDR3 is also encoded by other nucleotide sequences in the sample. This chain links TRBV9 with TRBJ2-3, with no clear D. This CDR3 comprises 13 residues. The ends were cut back, 1 base at V and 0 bases at J, with 3 bases in the middle. The germline V gene encodes CDR1 SGDLS and CDR2 YYNGEE. As DNA, the CDR3 is TGTGCCAGCAGCGTATCTAGCACAGATACGCAGTATTTT. Protein product: CASSVSSTDTQYF.

The V call is TRBV24-1, the J call TRBJ1-4; tentatively, D is TRBD1 (5 bases). V shed 7 bases and J shed 7 bases, with 9 bases lying between them. Looked up from germline, CDR1 is KGHDR and CDR2 is SFDVKD. This CDR3 spans 12 amino acids. CDR3 DNA: TGTGCCACCAGGGGGGAAAGTGAAAAACTGTTTTTT. Protein: CATRGESEKLFF.

V gene TRBV27 combines with J gene TRBJ2-2; TRBD1 might be the D (6 bases). CDR1 is MNHEY and CDR2 is SMNVEV in the germline V gene (reference sequence). The CDR3 extends over 15 amino acids. Deletions cut 5 bases from V and 5 bases from J, with 15 bases between. CDR3 amino acids: CASSPRPTGTGELFF. As DNA, the CDR3 is TGTGCCAGCAGTCCGCGGCCTACAGGGACCGGGGAGCTGTTTTTT.

The genes are TRBV7-2 and TRBJ2-3, with 9 bases identical to TRBD2. The CDR3 extends over 15 amino acids. J was trimmed by 4 bases and V by 2 bases; bases with no gene match: 4. Germline CDR1 SGHTA, CDR2 FQGNSA. CDR3: CASSLKRGAADTQYF. CDR3 coding DNA: TGTGCCAGCAGCTTAAAGCGGGGGGCCGCAGATACGCAGTATTTT.

The V call is TRBV5-5, the J call TRBJ2-1; weak D call: TRBD2 (7 bases). This CDR3 has 19 amino acids. The V gene's germline CDR1 is SGHKS and CDR2 YYEKEE (reference sequence). V lost 2 bases, J lost 3 bases, and 24 bases lay in between. CDR3 in DNA: TGTGCCAGCAGCTTAGGCCATACCACCGGCGGGGGCCGCTACAATGAGCAGTTCTTC. Amino acid sequence: CASSLGHTTGGGRYNEQFF.

This clone appeared once. The J gene is TRBJ2-5, the V gene TRBV5-5, with a weak D call TRBD1 (6 bases). The CDR3 has 14 residues. Trimming left V 0 bases short and J 5 bases short, with 11 bases between. Germline V gene sequence: CDR1 SGHKS, CDR2 YYEKEE (reference sequence). The CDR3 here is CASSLDRVVETQYF. DNA for the CDR3: TGTGCCAGCAGCTTGGACAGGGTCGTGGAGACCCAGTACTTC.

The chain is built from TRBV5-1 and TRBJ2-3; possible D gene TRBD2, 6 bases. The ends were cut back, 7 bases at V and 1 base at J, with 10 bases in the middle. Per germline, CDR1 SGHRS and CDR2 YFSETQ. This CDR3 is built from 13 residues. The CDR3 bases are TGCGCCAGCGGGACGGGGGGCACAGATACGCAGTATTTT. Amino acids: CASGTGGTDTQYF.

The chain couples TRBV2 to TRBJ1-1, with 7 bases that match TRBD1. Germline CDR1 SNHLY, CDR2 FYNNEI. The CDR3 totals 15 residues. The V segment lost 0 bases and the J segment 5 bases; nucleotides outside the gene matches: 6. As DNA, the CDR3 is TGTGCCAGCAGTGAAGCACGCAGGGGGACAACTGAAGCTTTCTTT. This gives the protein CASSEARRGTTEAFF.

V usage is TRBV11-3 and J usage is TRBJ1-3; D remains ambiguous. Trimming left V 2 bases short and J 1 base short, with 9 bases between. CDR3 length: 15 amino acids. Germline V CDR1 and CDR2: SGHNT, YENEEA. CDR3 sequence reads: CASSLKARSGNTIYF. As DNA, the CDR3 is TGTGCCAGCAGCTTAAAAGCCAGATCTGGAAACACCATATATTTT.

The chain is built from TRBV5-1 and TRBJ2-3, with D possibly TRBD1 on 6 matching bases. V lost 7 bases and J 6 bases, leaving 18 bases between the germline ends. This CDR3 comprises 14 residues. CDR1 and CDR2 from the germline V gene are SGHRS and YFSETQ. The CDR3: CASRRWGRGDTQYF. Written as DNA, the CDR3 is TGCGCCAGCCGGCGTTGGGGGCGAGGGGATACGCAGTATTTT. The variable domain in full, with the rest retrieved from reference TRBV5-1 and TRBJ2-3, is KAGVTQTPRYLIKTRGQQVTLSCSPISGHRSVSWYQQTPGQGLQFLFEYFSETQRNKGNFPGRFSGRQFSNSRSEMNVSTLELGDSALYLCASRRWGRGDTQYFGPGTRLTVL.

CDR3 in amino acids: CASSQDLPSQETQYF. CDR3 DNA: TGCGCCAGCAGCCAAGATCTGCCAAGCCAAGAGACCCAGTACTTC. V is TRBV4-1 and J is TRBJ2-5, with D uncertain. The CDR3 consists of 15 residues. Germline V gene lookup returns CDR1 MGHRA and CDR2 YSYEKL. V was trimmed by 0 bases and J by 1 base, leaving 9 bases between them.

This clone was counted a few times. The rearrangement joins TRBV30 to TRBJ1-6; a weak D match, TRBD1 (5 bases). Germline values: CDR1 GTSNPN, CDR2 SVGIG (reference sequence). With 4 bases removed from V and 7 bases from J, the gap between germline ends came to 8 bases. CDR3 size: 12 residues. The chain's CDR3 is CAWTGWNSPLHF. The CDR3 DNA is TGTGCCTGGACAGGGTGGAATTCACCCCTCCACTTT.

CDR3: CASSPRSSAANTGELFF. CDR3 nucleotide sequence: TGTGCCAGCAGCCCTCGCTCTAGCGCCGCGAACACCGGGGAGCTGTTTTTT. The chain joins TRBV7-2 to TRBJ2-2; D perhaps matches TRBD2 (6 bases). The CDR3 is made up of 17 amino acids. In germline, CDR1 is SGHTA, CDR2 FQGNSA. V dropped 5 bases and J dropped 0 bases, with 16 bases sitting between them.

The DNA for the CDR3 is TGCGCCAGCAGCTTGCCGGGGTCGAGCTATGGCTACACCTTC. Protein product: CASSLPGSSYGYTF. The chain carries TRBV5-1 and TRBJ1-2; no clear D. Per germline, CDR1 SGHRS and CDR2 YFSETQ. This CDR3 contains 14 residues. The V end lost 1 base, the J end lost 4 bases, and 11 bases lay between the germline ends.

The chain uses TRBV29-1 and TRBJ1-4, with 10 bases lining up with TRBD1. The V gene end was trimmed by 6 bases and the J gene end by 6 bases; junction bases not matched to a gene: 4. Germline V lookup: CDR1 SQVTM, CDR2 ANQGSEA. This CDR3 is built from 13 residues. CDR3 sequence: CSVRGQGYEKLFF. In nucleotides, the CDR3 is TGCAGCGTGCGGGGACAGGGGTATGAAAAACTGTTTTTT.

This clone was seen a single time. The chain is built from TRBV15 and TRBJ1-5; D is possibly TRBD1 (6 bases). The CDR3 loop spans 15 amino acids. The germline V gene encodes CDR1 LNHNV and CDR2 YYDKDF (reference sequence). V lost 3 bases to trimming and J lost 5 bases, with 14 bases between them. CDR3 protein: CATSRDGQSHQPQHF. As DNA, the CDR3 is TGTGCCACCAGCAGGGACGGACAGTCCCATCAGCCCCAGCATTTT.

The chain links TRBV5-6 to TRBJ2-2, with 7 bases matching TRBD2. Trimming removed 7 bases from V and 7 bases from J; junction bases left unmatched: 13. The length of the CDR3 is 15 residues. Germline assignment: CDR1 SGHDT and CDR2 YYEEEE. For the CDR3, the DNA is TGTGCCAGCTACCGGGCCAGCGGGGCGGTCGGGGAGCTGTTTTTT. Its protein is CASYRASGAVGELFF.

This clone showed up just a few times. The V and J genes are TRBV9 and TRBJ1-3; D is ambiguous. CDR1 and CDR2 from the germline V gene are SGDLS and YYNGEE. The CDR3 length is 14 residues. Trimming removed 6 bases at V and 0 bases at J, with 10 bases between. The CDR3 DNA sequence: TGTGCCAGCACTGGTCTCAGCTCTGGAAACACCATATATTTT. Translating gives CASTGLSSGNTIYF.

The J gene is TRBJ2-5, the V gene TRBV29-1; 10 bases are a match to TRBD2. The germline V gene has CDR1 SQVTM and CDR2 ANQGSEA. Losses at the gene ends were 5 bases for V and 5 bases for J; bases not matched to a gene: 14. CDR3 length equals 16 residues. The CDR3 DNA sequence: TGCAGCGTTTCAGGGCTAGCGGGGGCTCCGCGTGAGACCCAGTACTTC. Its translation: CSVSGLAGAPRETQYF.

This chain joins TRBV4-1 and TRBJ1-1; D remains ambiguous. Looked up from germline, CDR1 is MGHRA and CDR2 is YSYEKL. This CDR3 has 17 amino acids. V lost 1 base and J lost 0, with 15 bases in between. CDR3 bases: TGCGCCAGCAGCCAAGGTAAGGGCTACTCAATGAACACTGAAGCTTTCTTT. This gives the protein CASSQGKGYSMNTEAFF.